The 20 T cell receptor beta chains below come from one sample, sequenced in a study of blood T cell repertoires in COVID-19. Measured with immunoSEQ multiplex PCR; TCRdb has only the in-frame clones, and not every one. The sample lists hundreds of thousands of clones, around three quarters seen once, with about 3.1% in the top ten. Sequenced sample: peripheral blood. Every receptor here comes from a woman aged 80 or over with acute or convalescent COVID-19.

This rearrangement joins TRBV30 to TRBJ1-2; TRBD1 aligns across 8 bases. Trimming took 3 bases from V and 4 from J; bases not matched to a gene: 7. This CDR3 is built from 14 residues. The germline V gene has CDR1 GTSNPN and CDR2 SVGIG (reference sequence). The CDR3 sequence: CAWRRTGSLYGYTF. The CDR3 DNA reads as TGTGCCTGGAGAAGGACAGGGTCGCTCTATGGCTACACCTTC. The full variable domain, rest sourced from reference TRBV30 and TRBJ1-2, is SQTIHQWPATLVQPVGSPLSLECTVEGTSNPNLYWYRQAAGRGLQLLFYSVGIGQISSEVPQNLSASRPQDRQFILSSKKLLLSDSGFYLCAWRRTGSLYGYTFGSGTRLTVV.

The chain combines TRBV6-6 with TRBJ1-1; possibly TRBD1 for D (6 bases). Deletions cut 7 bases from V and 0 bases from J, with 12 bases between. The CDR3 extends over 14 amino acids. CDR1 is MNHNY and CDR2 is SVGAGI in the germline V gene (reference sequence). The CDR3 bases are TGTGCCAGCACCCGGGGGGGCATGAACACTGAAGCTTTCTTT. The encoded protein is CASTRGGMNTEAFF.

The chain recombines TRBV15 with TRBJ1-1; 10 nucleotides match TRBD1. The germline V gene has CDR1 LNHNV and CDR2 YYDKDF (reference sequence). CDR3 length equals 15 residues. With V trimmed by 5 bases and J by 4 bases, 7 bases remained unmatched. CDR3 coding DNA: TGTGCCACCAGCGGTTGGACAGGGGGACGCACTGAAGCTTTCTTT. This sequence encodes CATSGWTGGRTEAFF.

This clone was seen a handful of times. The chain uses TRBV6-1 and TRBJ2-3, with D perhaps matching TRBD1 (6 bases). Germline V CDR1 and CDR2: MNHNS, SASEGT. The CDR3 runs 14 residues. V was shortened by 8 bases and J by 3 bases, with 15 bases between the two germline ends. The CDR3 here is CASSGVGVTDTQYF. The CDR3 DNA follows: TGTGCCAGCTCAGGGGTTGGGGTTACAGATACGCAGTATTTT.

The V gene is TRBV5-4, the J gene TRBJ2-2, with 13 nucleotides matching TRBD2. V shed 3 bases and J 2 bases; nucleotides not matched to a gene: 4. The V gene's germline CDR1 is SGHNT and CDR2 YYREEE (reference sequence). The CDR3 totals 17 residues. CDR3 nucleotides: TGTGCCAGCAGCTCCGGGACTAGCGGGATCAACACCGGGGAGCTGTTTTTT. It encodes CASSSGTSGINTGELFF.

The CDR3 DNA follows: TGTGCCAGCAGCCCGGACAGGGGGAATTCACCCCTCCACTTT. This encodes CASSPDRGNSPLHF. The chain carries TRBV3-1 (or the pseudogene TRBV3-2) and TRBJ1-6; TRBD1 aligns across 10 bases. Per germline, CDR1 LGHDT and CDR2 YNNKEL (reference sequence). V gave up 4 bases and J gave up 7 bases; unmatched junction bases: 1. This CDR3 region has 14 residues.

Notes on this clone: This specimen includes other DNA sequences encoding the same CDR3. The chain links TRBV19 to TRBJ2-7, with 11 positions matching TRBD2. From germline, CDR1 is LNHDA and CDR2 SQIVND (reference sequence). After removal of 5 bases from V and 0 bases from J, the junction contained 6 bases not matched to a gene. The CDR3 covers 16 residues. The CDR3 nucleotides read TGTGCCAGTAGTGCCTCCGGGACTAGCGGCTCCTACGAGCAGTACTTC. Protein sequence: CASSASGTSGSYEQYF.

The genes are TRBV5-5 and TRBJ1-1; 7 nucleotides match TRBD1. Trimming took 4 bases from V and 3 from J; bases not matched to a gene: 15. This CDR3 comprises 17 residues. The germline gives CDR1 SGHKS, CDR2 YYEKEE (reference sequence). CDR3 coding DNA: TGTGCCAGCAGCCCTACCCCCACGACAGGGATGTACACTGAAGCTTTCTTT. Translation gives CASSPTPTTGMYTEAFF.

This clone was counted a few times. The chain carries TRBV2 and TRBJ1-6; possibly TRBD1 for D (6 bases). Germline V gene sequence: CDR1 SNHLY, CDR2 FYNNEI. The ends were cut back, 6 bases at V and 7 bases at J, with 13 bases in the middle. This CDR3 spans 14 amino acids. This CDR3 reads CASRPRDTNSPLHF. The DNA of the CDR3 is TGTGCCAGCAGACCCCGGGACACAAATTCACCCCTCCACTTT.

The V call is TRBV6-2 or TRBV6-3, the J call TRBJ1-6; 9 nucleotides align to TRBD1. Germline assignment: CDR1 MNHEY and CDR2 SVGEGT. The CDR3 is made up of 16 amino acids. J lost 7 bases, V lost 0 bases, and 4 bases had no gene match. Here the CDR3 DNA reads TGTGCCAGCAGTTACTCGGGACAGGGTTGGAATTCACCCCTCCACTTT. This encodes CASSYSGQGWNSPLHF.

The gene calls are TRBV6-6 and TRBJ2-3; 9 nucleotides line up with TRBD2. After removal of 6 bases from V and 2 bases from J, the junction contained 6 bases not matched to a gene. Per germline, CDR1 MNHNY and CDR2 SVGAGI (reference sequence). The CDR3 extends over 15 amino acids. The CDR3, as DNA: TGTGCCAGCAGACCACTAGCGGGCGACACAGATACGCAGTATTTT. Amino acids: CASRPLAGDTDTQYF.

As concerns this clone: Within the sample, other DNA sequences also encode this same CDR3. Written as DNA, the CDR3 is TGCGCCAGCAGCCTAGCGGTAAACACTGAAGCTTTCTTT. It specifies CASSLAVNTEAFF. The chain has TRBV5-1 and TRBJ1-1; D ambiguous. The V end was cut by 4 bases, the J end by 2 bases, with 9 bases between. The germline V gene encodes CDR1 SGHRS and CDR2 YFSETQ. The CDR3 sequence is 13 residues long.

The chain recombines TRBV6-5 with TRBJ2-3; possible D gene TRBD1, 5 bases. This CDR3 contains 13 residues. V lost 11 bases, J lost 3 bases, and 15 bases lay in between. Germline CDR1 is MNHEY and CDR2 is SVGAGI. This chain's CDR3 is CASNLAGTDTQYF. The CDR3 DNA reads TGTGCCTCTAACCTGGCAGGGACAGATACGCAGTATTTT.

This chain uses TRBV5-4 with TRBJ1-1; D perhaps matches TRBD1 (5 bases). The CDR3 sequence is 12 residues long. Looked up from germline, CDR1 is SGHNT and CDR2 is YYREEE (reference sequence). The V and J ends lost 3 bases and 4 bases respectively, with 7 bases between them. DNA of the CDR3: TGTGCCAGCAGCTCCCAGGGCACTGAAGCTTTCTTT. This codes for CASSSQGTEAFF.

The chain couples TRBV29-1 to TRBJ2-5, with 10 positions matching TRBD2. The V and J ends lost 7 bases and 4 bases, in that order; junction bases with no gene match: 6. The length of the CDR3 is 13 residues. The germline gives CDR1 SQVTM, CDR2 ANQGSEA. CDR3 in amino acids: CSAERGGRETQYF. DNA of the CDR3: TGCAGCGCTGAGCGGGGGGGCCGAGAGACCCAGTACTTC. Full variable domain (remainder filled in from reference TRBV29-1 and TRBJ2-5): SAVISQKPSRDICQRGTSLTIQCQVDSQVTMMFWYRQQPGQSLTLIATANQGSEATYESGFVIDKFPISRPNLTFSTLTVSNMSPEDSSIYLCSAERGGRETQYFGPGTRLLVL.

This rearrangement joins TRBV29-1 to TRBJ1-1; D remains ambiguous. Trimming removed 4 bases at V and 5 bases at J, with 14 bases between. Germline V gene data show CDR1 as SQVTM and CDR2 as ANQGSEA. The CDR3 has 13 residues. The CDR3 spells CSVGLSGSTEAFF. In DNA form, the CDR3 reads TGCAGCGTTGGACTATCCGGGAGTACTGAAGCTTTCTTT.

The chain joins TRBV2 to TRBJ1-5; a possible D gene is TRBD1 (5 bases). Trimming stripped 4 bases from V and 6 bases from J, with 7 bases between. This CDR3 contains 12 residues. Germline V gene data show CDR1 as SNHLY and CDR2 as FYNNEI. The CDR3 sequence is CASSGQGQPQHF. Here the CDR3 DNA reads TGTGCCAGCAGTGGTCAGGGTCAGCCCCAGCATTTT.

The CDR3: CASSEKTRTHYGYTF. The CDR3 DNA reads as TGTGCCAGCAGTGAAAAGACAAGGACTCACTATGGCTACACCTTC. The gene calls are TRBV2 and TRBJ1-2; D is unclear. Trimming left V 2 bases short and J 3 bases short, with 13 bases between. Germline V gene data show CDR1 as SNHLY and CDR2 as FYNNEI. There are 15 residues in the CDR3.

The rearrangement links TRBV15 to TRBJ1-5; D remains unclear. The CDR3 runs 14 residues. Germline V CDR1 and CDR2: LNHNV, YYDKDF (reference sequence). Between the trimmed V and J ends, which lost 3 bases and 4 bases, there was a span of 10 bases. The CDR3 protein is CATSSGGRNQPQHF. In DNA, the CDR3 is TGTGCCACCAGCAGCGGAGGCAGAAATCAGCCCCAGCATTTT.

The chain links TRBV9 to TRBJ2-3; 10 bases fit TRBD2. The CDR3 extends over 15 amino acids. Germline V gene lookup returns CDR1 SGDLS and CDR2 YYNGEE. V lost 4 bases and J lost 8; bases outside the gene matches: 10. The CDR3 protein is CASSFVAGGNPTQYF. In DNA, the CDR3 is TGTGCCAGCAGCTTCGTAGCGGGGGGTAACCCTACGCAGTATTTT. Variable domain in full (rest from reference TRBV9 and TRBJ2-3): DSGVTQTPKHLITATGQRVTLRCSPRSGDLSVYWYQQSLDQGLQFLIQYYNGEERAKGNILERFSAQQFPDLHSELNLSSLELGDSALYFCASSFVAGGNPTQYFGPGTRLTVL.